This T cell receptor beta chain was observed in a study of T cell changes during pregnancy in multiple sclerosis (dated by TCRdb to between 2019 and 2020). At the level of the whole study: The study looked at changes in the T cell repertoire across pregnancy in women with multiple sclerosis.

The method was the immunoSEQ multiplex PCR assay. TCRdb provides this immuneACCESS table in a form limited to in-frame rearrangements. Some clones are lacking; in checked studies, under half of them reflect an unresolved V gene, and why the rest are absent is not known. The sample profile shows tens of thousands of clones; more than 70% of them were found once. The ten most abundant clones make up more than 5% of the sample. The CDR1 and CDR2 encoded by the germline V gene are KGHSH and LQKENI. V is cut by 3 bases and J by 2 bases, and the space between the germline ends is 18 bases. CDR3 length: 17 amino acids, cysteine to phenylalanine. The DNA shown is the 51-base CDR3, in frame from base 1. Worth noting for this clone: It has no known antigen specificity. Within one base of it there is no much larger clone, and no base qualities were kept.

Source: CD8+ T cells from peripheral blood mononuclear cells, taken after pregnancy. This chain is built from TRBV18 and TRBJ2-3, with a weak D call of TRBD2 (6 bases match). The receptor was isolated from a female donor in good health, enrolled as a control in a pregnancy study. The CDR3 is CASSPADAGHNTDTQYF. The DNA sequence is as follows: TGTGCCAGCTCACCCGCAGACGCGGGGCATAACACAGATACGCAGTATTTT. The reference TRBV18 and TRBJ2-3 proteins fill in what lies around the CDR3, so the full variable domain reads NAGVMQNPRHLVRRRGQEARLRCSPMKGHSHVYWYRQLPEEGLKFMVYLQKENIIDESGMPKERFSAEFPKEGPSILRIQQVVRGDSAAYFCASSPADAGHNTDTQYFGPGTRLTVL.